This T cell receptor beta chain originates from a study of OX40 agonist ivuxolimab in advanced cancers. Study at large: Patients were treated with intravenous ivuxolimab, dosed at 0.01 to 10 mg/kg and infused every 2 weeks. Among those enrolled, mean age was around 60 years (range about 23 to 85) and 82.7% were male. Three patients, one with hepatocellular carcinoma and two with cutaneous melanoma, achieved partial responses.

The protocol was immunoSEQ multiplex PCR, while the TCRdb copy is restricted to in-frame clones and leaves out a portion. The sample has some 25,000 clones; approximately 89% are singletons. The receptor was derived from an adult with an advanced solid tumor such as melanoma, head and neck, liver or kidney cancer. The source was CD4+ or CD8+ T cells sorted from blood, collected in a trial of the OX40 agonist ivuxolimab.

The CDR3, as DNA: TGTGCCAGCAGCTATGAGGGATATAACACTGAAGCTTTCTTT. It specifies CASSYEGYNTEAFF. V is TRBV7-9 and J is TRBJ1-1; no clear D gene. V lost 4 bases and J 2 bases, leaving 11 bases between the germline ends. The CDR3 spans 14 residues. Germline assignment: CDR1 SEHNR and CDR2 FQNEAQ (reference sequence). Full variable domain (remainder filled in from reference TRBV7-9 and TRBJ1-1): DTGVSQNPRHKITKRGQNVTFRCDPISEHNRLYWYRQTLGQGPEFLTYFQNEAQLEKSRLLSDRFSAERPKGSFSTLEIQRTEQGDSAMYLCASSYEGYNTEAFFGQGTRLTVV.